This T cell receptor beta chain is drawn from a study of T cell repertoires in cytomegalovirus infection. Whole-study context: Both CMV infection and a matching HLA type were indicated by public TCR beta signatures.

Using its own MiXCR run on the reads, TCRdb lists one record per CDR3 protein. Here the sample spans around 500,000 distinct CDR3 sequences, about 44% being singletons. The germline V gene encodes CDR1 LNHDA and CDR2 SQIVND (reference sequence). CDR3 length: 17 residues. V was trimmed by 5 bases and J by 0 bases, leaving 17 bases between them. With respect to this clonotype: What it recognizes is unknown.

The TCR sequence derives from a human donor in good health (CMV status not recorded). Some clones in this sample may be carry-over from other donors' samples. The chain uses TRBV19 and TRBJ1-5, with D maybe TRBD1 (5 bases). Here the sequenced sample was cultured PBMCs, taken from culture after CMV antigen stimulation. In nucleotides, the CDR3 is TGTGCCAGTAGTGACCCCCCGGAGGGGTATAGCAATCAGCCCCAGCATTTT. Translated: CASSDPPEGYSNQPQHF.